This T cell receptor (beta chain) was obtained from a study of early T cells in non-severe SARS-CoV-2 infection. Study summary: Chains were not paired, and sequencing was done on bulk RNA from unsorted whole blood.

Study-wide results and caveats: VDJdb matching, biased toward anti-spike CD8 responses, missed private and CD4 specificities.

This CDR3 spans 11 amino acids. Trimming removed 5 bases from V and 9 bases from J, with 9 bases in between. CDR1 and CDR2 from the germline V gene are SGHDT and YYEEEE. This clonotype occurred many times. The antigen is undetermined. Individual cDNA molecules were tagged with unique molecular identifiers. TCRdb called the 5' RACE reads again in MiXCR, with one record for every CDR3 protein. This sample yields around 28,000 distinct CDR3 sequences, of which around 5% are seen a single time; less than 5% belongs to the top ten. This receptor was taken from an adult who was a healthcare worker with PCR-confirmed SARS-CoV-2 infection or an uninfected control (not recorded which). This chain uses TRBV5-6 with TRBJ2-1; D not certain. The sequencing sample was made of whole blood. The CDR3 loop reads CASRSLGEQFF. CDR3 DNA sequence: TGTGCCAGCAGATCGTTAGGTGAGCAGTTCTTC.